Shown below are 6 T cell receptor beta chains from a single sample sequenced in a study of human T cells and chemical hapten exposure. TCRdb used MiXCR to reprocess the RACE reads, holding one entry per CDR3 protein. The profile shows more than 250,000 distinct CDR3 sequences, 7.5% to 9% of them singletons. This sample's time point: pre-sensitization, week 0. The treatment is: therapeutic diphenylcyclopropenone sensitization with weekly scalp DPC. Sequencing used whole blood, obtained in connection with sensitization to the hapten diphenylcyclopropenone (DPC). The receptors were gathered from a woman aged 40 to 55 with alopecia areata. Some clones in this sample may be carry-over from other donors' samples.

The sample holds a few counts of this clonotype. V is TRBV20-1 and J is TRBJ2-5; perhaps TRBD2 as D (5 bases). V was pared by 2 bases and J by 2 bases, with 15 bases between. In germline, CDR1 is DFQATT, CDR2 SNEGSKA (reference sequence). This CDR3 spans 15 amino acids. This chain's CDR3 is CSARYYTGSQETQYF. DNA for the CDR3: TGCAGTGCTAGATATTATACGGGGTCACAAGAGACCCAGTACTTC.

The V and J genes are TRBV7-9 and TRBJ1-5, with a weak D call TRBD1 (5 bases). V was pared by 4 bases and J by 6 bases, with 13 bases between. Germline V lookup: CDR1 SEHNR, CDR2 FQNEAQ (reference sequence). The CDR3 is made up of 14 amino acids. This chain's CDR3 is CASSSGREGQPQHF. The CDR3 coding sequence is TGTGCCAGCAGCTCCGGCAGGGAGGGTCAGCCCCAGCATTTT.

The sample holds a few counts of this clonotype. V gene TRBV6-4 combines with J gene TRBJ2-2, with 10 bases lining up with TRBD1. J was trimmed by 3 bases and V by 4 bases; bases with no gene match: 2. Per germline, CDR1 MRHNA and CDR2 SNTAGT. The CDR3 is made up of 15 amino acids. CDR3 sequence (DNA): TGTGCCAGCAGTGCCGGGACAGGGGACACCGGGGAGCTGTTTTTT. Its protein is CASSAGTGDTGELFF.

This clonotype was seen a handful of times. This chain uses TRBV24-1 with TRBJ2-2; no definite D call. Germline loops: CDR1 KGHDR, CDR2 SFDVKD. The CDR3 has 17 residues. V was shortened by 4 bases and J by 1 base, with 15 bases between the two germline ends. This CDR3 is CATSDRITTLNTGELFF. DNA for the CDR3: TGTGCCACCAGTGACCGCATCACAACTTTGAACACCGGGGAGCTGTTTTTT.

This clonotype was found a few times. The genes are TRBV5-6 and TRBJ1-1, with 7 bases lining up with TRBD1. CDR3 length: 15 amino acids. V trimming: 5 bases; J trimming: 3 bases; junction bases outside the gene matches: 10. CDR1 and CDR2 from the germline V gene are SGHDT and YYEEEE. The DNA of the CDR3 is TGTGCCAGCAGACTTTCGGGACAGTCTTACACTGAAGCTTTCTTT. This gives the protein CASRLSGQSYTEAFF.

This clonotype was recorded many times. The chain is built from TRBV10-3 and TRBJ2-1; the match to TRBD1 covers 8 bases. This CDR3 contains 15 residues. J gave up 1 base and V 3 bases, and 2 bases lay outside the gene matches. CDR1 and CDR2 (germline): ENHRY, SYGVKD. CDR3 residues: CAISEGQGSYNEQFF. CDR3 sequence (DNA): TGTGCCATCAGTGAAGGACAGGGTTCCTACAATGAGCAGTTCTTC.